The rows below give T cell receptor beta chains drawn from one sample of a study of cytomegalovirus exposure and HLA in healthy donors. Here immunoSEQ multiplex PCR was the method, and the copy in TCRdb shows in-frame clones only, minus some. The table records some 150,000 clones, around 90% of them present only once. The sequencing sample was made of PBMCs. These receptors were collected from a woman between 18 and 30 years old in good health and CMV-seropositive. CDR3s include the opening cysteine and the closing phenylalanine or tryptophan. The D gene is left open where the match is weak. Clone size is not always given. Where it is, it says once, few, many or a class for expanded clones.

J gene: TRBJ2-1; V gene: TRBV4-3; clone size: NA; D gene: TRBD2; CDR3 protein: CASSQDLASGYNEQFF; CDR3 DNA: TGCGCCAGCAGCCAAGATCTAGCTAGCGGCTACAATGAGCAGTTCTTC
J gene: TRBJ2-2; V gene: TRBV30; clone size: NA; D gene: TRBD2; CDR3 protein: CAWSAELAVGGELFF; CDR3 DNA: TGTGCCTGGAGCGCAGAGCTAGCGGTTGGCGGGGAGCTGTTTTTT
J gene: TRBJ2-3; V gene: TRBV9; clone size: NA; D gene: NA; CDR3 protein: CASSVAWFAADTQYF; CDR3 DNA: TGTGCCAGCAGCGTAGCTTGGTTTGCGGCAGATACGCAGTATTTT
J gene: TRBJ2-3; V gene: TRBV27; clone size: NA; D gene: TRBD1; CDR3 protein: CASKGPGGRDTQYF; CDR3 DNA: TGTGCCAGCAAAGGGCCAGGGGGTAGAGATACGCAGTATTTT
J gene: TRBJ2-3; V gene: TRBV5-1; clone size: NA; D gene: TRBD1; CDR3 protein: CASSLGLWRQGAGADTQYF; CDR3 DNA: TGCGCCAGCAGCTTGGGACTATGGAGACAGGGGGCTGGTGCAGATACGCAGTATTTT
J gene: TRBJ2-1; V gene: TRBV6-5; clone size: NA; D gene: TRBD1; CDR3 protein: CASSPQGPPYNEQFF; CDR3 DNA: TGTGCCAGCAGTCCACAGGGGCCTCCCTACAATGAGCAGTTCTTC
J gene: TRBJ2-3; V gene: TRBV7-9; clone size: NA; D gene: NA; CDR3 protein: CASRKGLRTDTQYF; CDR3 DNA: TGTGCCAGCAGGAAAGGACTCCGCACAGATACGCAGTATTTT
J gene: TRBJ2-6; V gene: TRBV10-2; clone size: once; D gene: TRBD1; CDR3 protein: CASRSGTGASRGANVLTF; CDR3 DNA: TGCGCCAGCAGATCCGGGACAGGGGCCTCTCGAGGGGCCAACGTCCTGACTTTC
J gene: TRBJ2-5; V gene: TRBV20-1; clone size: NA; D gene: NA; CDR3 protein: CSAIWQETQYF; CDR3 DNA: TGCAGTGCTATTTGGCAGGAGACCCAGTACTTC
J gene: TRBJ2-3; V gene: TRBV15; clone size: NA; D gene: TRBD2; CDR3 protein: CATSRSGTSVSSTDTQYF; CDR3 DNA: TGTGCCACCAGCAGATCCGGGACTAGCGTATCGAGCACAGATACGCAGTATTTT
J gene: TRBJ2-7; V gene: TRBV5-1; clone size: NA; D gene: NA; CDR3 protein: CASSLSGSSYEQYF; CDR3 DNA: TGCGCCAGCAGCTTGTCGGGGAGCTCCTACGAGCAGTACTTC
J gene: TRBJ1-1; V gene: TRBV11-2; clone size: NA; D gene: TRBD1; CDR3 protein: CASSFTSRQGVFF; CDR3 DNA: TGTGCCAGCAGCTTCACTTCCCGACAGGGGGTATTCTTT
J gene: TRBJ1-5; V gene: TRBV2; clone size: NA; D gene: TRBD1; CDR3 protein: CASSGLQGGQPQHF; CDR3 DNA: TGTGCCAGCAGTGGTCTACAGGGGGGACAGCCCCAGCATTTT
J gene: TRBJ1-4; V gene: TRBV29-1; clone size: NA; D gene: NA; CDR3 protein: CSVAPTARNEKLFF; CDR3 DNA: TGCAGCGTCGCCCCGACAGCGCGTAATGAAAAACTGTTTTTT
J gene: TRBJ1-5; V gene: TRBV4-1; clone size: NA; D gene: NA; CDR3 protein: CASSLSGGLSSNQPQHF; CDR3 DNA: TGCGCCAGCAGCCTAAGCGGGGGGCTTTCTAGCAATCAGCCCCAGCATTTT
J gene: TRBJ2-2; V gene: TRBV30; clone size: NA; D gene: TRBD2; CDR3 protein: CAWSWTSGSTGELFF; CDR3 DNA: TGTGCCTGGTCTTGGACTAGCGGCAGCACCGGGGAGCTGTTTTTT
J gene: TRBJ2-5; V gene: TRBV5-1; clone size: NA; D gene: TRBD1; CDR3 protein: CASSPSGTEETQYF; CDR3 DNA: TGCGCCAGCAGCCCATCCGGGACAGAAGAGACCCAGTACTTC